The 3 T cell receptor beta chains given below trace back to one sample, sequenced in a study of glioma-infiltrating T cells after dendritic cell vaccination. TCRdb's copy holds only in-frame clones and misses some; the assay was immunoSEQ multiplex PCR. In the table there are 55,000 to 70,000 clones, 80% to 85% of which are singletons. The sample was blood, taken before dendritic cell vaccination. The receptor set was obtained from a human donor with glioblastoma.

CDR3 sequence reads: CAWSSRGDGTQYF. The CDR3 coding sequence is TGTGCCTGGAGTTCCCGGGGGGATGGGACCCAGTACTTC. The chain joins TRBV30 to TRBJ2-5, with TRBD2 identical over 7 bases. CDR1 is GTSNPN and CDR2 is SVGIG in the germline V gene (reference sequence). The J segment lost 7 bases and the V segment lost 2 bases, leaving 7 bases of the junction unmatched. The CDR3 totals 13 residues.

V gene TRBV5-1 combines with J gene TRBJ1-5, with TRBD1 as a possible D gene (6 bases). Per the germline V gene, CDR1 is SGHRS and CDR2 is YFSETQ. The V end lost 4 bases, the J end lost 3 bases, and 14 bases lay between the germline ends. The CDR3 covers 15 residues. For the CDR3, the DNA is TGCGCCAGCAGCACTGAAGACAGGCCCAATCAGCCCCAGCATTTT. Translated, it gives CASSTEDRPNQPQHF.

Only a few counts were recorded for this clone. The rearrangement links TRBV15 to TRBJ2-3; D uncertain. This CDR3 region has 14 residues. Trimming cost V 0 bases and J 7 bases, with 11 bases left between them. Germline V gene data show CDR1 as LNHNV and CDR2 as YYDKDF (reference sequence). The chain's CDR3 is CATSRDPEPHTQYF. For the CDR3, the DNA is TGTGCCACCAGCAGAGACCCGGAGCCTCATACGCAGTATTTT.